The 24 T cell receptor beta chains reported below all come from one sample, sequenced in a study of blood T cell repertoires in COVID-19 (dated by TCRdb to between 2020 and 2021). Libraries were built with the immunoSEQ multiplex PCR assay. TCRdb stores this immuneACCESS table with in-frame sequences only. Part of the clones is absent; in the studies checked, under half of the shortfall reflects unresolved V genes, and no reason is known for the rest. The sample table lists 160,000 or so clones, roughly 80% of them with a count of one. Jointly, the top ten make up 3.4% of the sample. Sample: PBMCs or T cells enriched from blood (not recorded which). All receptors come from a woman aged 60 to 75 who had recovered from COVID-19.

The V call is TRBV14, the J call TRBJ2-3; the match to TRBD1 covers 11 bases. The CDR3 has 17 amino acids. V lost 4 bases to trimming and J lost 3 bases; unmatched junction nucleotides: 9. Per germline, CDR1 SGHDN and CDR2 FVKESK. This CDR3 is CASSPIRTGGLTDTQYF. The CDR3 DNA sequence: TGTGCCAGCAGCCCAATTCGGACAGGGGGCCTAACAGATACGCAGTATTTT.

Note on this clone: Germline is not matched at one junction end, which may reflect a read error. The chain has TRBV10-3 and TRBJ1-1; 7 positions match TRBD1. CDR1 and CDR2 from the germline V gene are ENHRY and SYGVKD. This CDR3 region has 15 residues. CDR3 sequence: CVISEFQGENTEAFF. Written as DNA, the CDR3 is TGTGTCATCAGTGAGTTTCAGGGGGAGAACACTGAAGCTTTCTTT.

This chain links TRBV30 with TRBJ2-5; 7 nucleotides match TRBD1. The trim removed 3 bases at V and 5 bases at J, leaving 6 bases unmatched. CDR3 size: 13 residues. Germline CDR1 and CDR2: GTSNPN and SVGIG (reference sequence). CDR3 DNA sequence: TGTGCCTGGAGCACCGACAGGGCGGAGACCCAGTACTTC. This translates into CAWSTDRAETQYF.

This rearrangement joins TRBV7-9 to TRBJ1-2; D remains ambiguous. Germline V gene sequence: CDR1 SEHNR, CDR2 FQNEAQ (reference sequence). V lost 0 bases to trimming and J lost 4 bases, with 9 bases between them. This CDR3 has 14 amino acids. This CDR3 is CASSLASGSYGYTF. The CDR3 DNA reads as TGTGCCAGCAGCTTAGCTTCAGGTTCCTATGGCTACACCTTC. Complete variable domain (other parts from reference TRBV7-9 and TRBJ1-2): DTGVSQNPRHKITKRGQNVTFRCDPISEHNRLYWYRQTLGQGPEFLTYFQNEAQLEKSRLLSDRFSAERPKGSFSTLEIQRTEQGDSAMYLCASSLASGSYGYTFGSGTRLTVV.

The chain employs TRBV5-1 and TRBJ2-7, with 11 bases fitting TRBD1. CDR3 length equals 16 residues. Germline loops: CDR1 SGHRS, CDR2 YFSETQ. V was pared by 3 bases and J by 2 bases, with 7 bases of the junction left unmatched. CDR3 residues: CASSSGQGAFTYEQYF. The CDR3 region has the DNA TGCGCCAGCAGCTCCGGACAGGGGGCCTTCACCTACGAGCAGTACTTC.

This clone was seen just once. This chain joins TRBV5-1 and TRBJ1-6, with D unclear. The V end was cut by 2 bases, the J end by 0 bases, with 6 bases between. This CDR3 is built from 15 residues. CDR1 and CDR2 (germline): SGHRS, YFSETQ. The CDR3 bases are TGCGCCAGCAGCTTAGGGAGCTCCTATAATTCACCCCTCCACTTT. Protein: CASSLGSSYNSPLHF.

The chain is built from TRBV7-2 and TRBJ2-1; D may be TRBD1 (5 bases). This CDR3 contains 16 residues. CDR1 is SGHTA, CDR2 FQGNSA, per germline. Trimming cost V 6 bases and J 1 base, with 16 bases left between them. The CDR3 DNA reads TGTGCCAGCAGGCCACCCCGGCAGGGATCCTACAATGAGCAGTTCTTC. It encodes CASRPPRQGSYNEQFF.

The chain is built from TRBV7-3 and TRBJ2-1; D is possibly TRBD1 (6 bases). This CDR3 spans 11 amino acids. Germline CDR1 reads SGHTA; CDR2 reads FQGTGA. V lost 5 bases to trimming and J lost 11 bases, with 10 bases between them. The CDR3 nucleotides are TGTGCCAGCAGCCTAGGACAGCAGCAGTTCTTC. It codes for CASSLGQQQFF.

The chain uses TRBV4-1 and TRBJ2-5; 7 nucleotides line up with TRBD2. The CDR3 runs 15 residues. Germline V CDR1 and CDR2: MGHRA, YSYEKL. The V gene end was trimmed by 4 bases and the J gene end by 0 bases; junction bases not matched to a gene: 5. The CDR3 coding sequence is TGCGCCAGCAGCCTCCGAGCGGGGCACCAAGAGACCCAGTACTTC. Encoded protein: CASSLRAGHQETQYF.

The rearrangement uses TRBV30 and TRBJ1-6; the match to TRBD1 covers 7 bases. The V gene's germline CDR1 is GTSNPN and CDR2 SVGIG (reference sequence). CDR3 length equals 15 residues. The V and J ends lost 3 bases and 5 bases, in that order; junction bases with no gene match: 7. CDR3 in amino acids: CAWRQGPRDNSPLHF. Here the CDR3 DNA reads TGTGCCTGGAGACAGGGGCCCAGGGATAATTCACCCCTCCACTTT.

V and J are TRBV18 and TRBJ2-3; 9 bases are a match to TRBD1. Trimming at V came to 4 bases and at J to 4 bases, leaving 9 bases not matched to a gene. There are 16 residues in the CDR3. Per germline, CDR1 KGHSH and CDR2 LQKENI. Here the CDR3 reads CASSQQTGGSADTQYF. Here the CDR3 DNA reads TGTGCCAGCTCACAGCAGACAGGGGGTTCGGCAGATACGCAGTATTTT.

This chain joins TRBV21-1 and TRBJ1-4; the tabulated D call, TRBD1, remains unverified against the DNA. TRBV21-1 is a pseudogene locus. CDR3 length: 15 residues. CDR3 sequence reads: CASSGWDRGREKLFF. The CDR3 DNA is TGTGCCAGCAGCGGGTGGGACAGGGGGCGGGAAAAACTGTTTTTT.

This clone was seen repeatedly, ten times or more. The rearrangement links TRBV19 to TRBJ2-5; 8 bases map to TRBD1. Trimming cost V 5 bases and J 2 bases; bases outside gene matches: 4. This CDR3 comprises 14 residues. CDR1 and CDR2 (germline): LNHDA, SQIVND (reference sequence). Here the CDR3 DNA reads TGTGCCAGTAGTGCGGGGACAGGTCAAGAGACCCAGTACTTC. It encodes CASSAGTGQETQYF.

The V gene is TRBV24-1, the J gene TRBJ2-3; weak D call: TRBD2 (6 bases). From germline, CDR1 is KGHDR and CDR2 SFDVKD. The CDR3 sequence is 13 residues long. Deletions cut 5 bases from V and 3 bases from J, with 8 bases between. CDR3 sequence reads: CATSALATDTQYF. The CDR3 bases are TGTGCCACCAGTGCCCTAGCGACAGATACGCAGTATTTT.

CDR3 bases: TGTGCCAGCAGCCAAGATCTCAGACTAGCGGGGGCCCTCACCGGGGAGCTGTTTTTT. It is translated as CASSQDLRLAGALTGELFF. V is TRBV3-1 (or the pseudogene TRBV3-2) and J is TRBJ2-2; the match to TRBD2 covers 12 bases. With 0 bases clipped from V and 4 bases from J, the junction kept 9 bases outside the gene matches. Germline lookup yields CDR1 LGHDT and CDR2 YNNKEL (reference sequence). CDR3 length: 19 residues.

The CDR3 loop reads CATSDSSGAGGSYGYTF. CDR3 bases: TGTGCCACCAGTGATAGCAGTGGGGCAGGGGGCAGCTATGGCTACACCTTC. The chain has TRBV24-1 and TRBJ1-2; 8 bases fit TRBD1. Germline CDR1 and CDR2: KGHDR and SFDVKD. The J segment lost 4 bases and the V segment lost 3 bases, leaving 12 bases of the junction unmatched. This CDR3 is built from 17 residues.

This clone was seen only a few times. CDR3 in amino acids: CASSSRPGQSYEQYF. CDR3 bases: TGTGCCAGCAGCTCTAGGCCGGGACAGTCCTACGAGCAGTACTTC. The rearrangement uses TRBV7-2 and TRBJ2-7, with 7 positions matching TRBD1. V trimming: 4 bases; J trimming: 1 base; junction bases outside the gene matches: 7. The CDR3 covers 15 residues. Germline loops: CDR1 SGHTA, CDR2 FQGNSA.

The V and J genes are TRBV7-2 and TRBJ1-4, with D tentatively TRBD1 (6 bases). Germline CDR1 and CDR2: SGHTA and FQGNSA. This CDR3 region has 15 residues. With 0 bases removed from V and 4 bases from J, the gap between germline ends came to 9 bases. Here the CDR3 DNA reads TGTGCCAGCAGCTTAGCGCCCAGGGGTAATGAAAAACTGTTTTTT. Its protein product is CASSLAPRGNEKLFF. Full variable domain (rest looked up from reference TRBV7-2 and TRBJ1-4): GAGVSQSPSNKVTEKGKDVELRCDPISGHTALYWYRQSLGQGLEFLIYFQGNSAPDKSGLPSDRFSAERTGGSVSTLTIQRTQQEDSAVYLCASSLAPRGNEKLFFGSGTQLSVL.

The chain couples TRBV9 to TRBJ2-5; D is possibly TRBD2 (6 bases). Germline-derived CDR1 and CDR2 are SGDLS and YYNGEE. The V end was cut by 0 bases, the J end by 7 bases, with 10 bases between. This CDR3 has 13 residues. CDR3 amino acids: CASSVVTGGTQYF. CDR3 in DNA: TGTGCCAGCAGCGTAGTAACCGGGGGGACCCAGTACTTC. Looking up the rest from reference TRBV9 and TRBJ2-5 gives the full variable domain: DSGVTQTPKHLITATGQRVTLRCSPRSGDLSVYWYQQSLDQGLQFLIQYYNGEERAKGNILERFSAQQFPDLHSELNLSSLELGDSALYFCASSVVTGGTQYFGPGTRLLVL.

The rearrangement links TRBV5-1 to TRBJ2-1; D might be TRBD2 (6 bases). Germline V CDR1 and CDR2: SGHRS, YFSETQ. Deletions cut 0 bases from V and 6 bases from J, with 10 bases between. The CDR3 length is 14 residues. CDR3 amino acids: CASSLAGGLNEQFF. In nucleotides, the CDR3 is TGCGCCAGCAGCTTGGCCGGGGGACTCAATGAGCAGTTCTTC.

J is TRBJ2-1 and V is TRBV30, with TRBD2 identical over 8 bases. V lost 3 bases and J lost 6; bases outside the gene matches: 10. CDR1 is GTSNPN and CDR2 is SVGIG in the germline V gene (reference sequence). The CDR3 covers 15 residues. The DNA for the CDR3 is TGTGCCTGGAGGAATCTGGGACTAGGGGGCAATGAGCAGTTCTTC. Translation gives CAWRNLGLGGNEQFF.

This clone was seen a single time. The chain combines TRBV6-1 with TRBJ2-3; no clear D. CDR1 and CDR2 from the germline V gene are MNHNS and SASEGT. Deletions cut 2 bases from V and 14 bases from J, with 11 bases between. This CDR3 is built from 11 residues. Here the CDR3 DNA reads TGTGCCAGCAGTGAAAAGACTTTTAGGTATTTT. Protein: CASSEKTFRYF.

This chain joins TRBV27 and TRBJ1-2; maybe TRBD1 (5 bases). The germline V gene has CDR1 MNHEY and CDR2 SMNVEV (reference sequence). The CDR3 has 13 amino acids. V lost 2 bases and J 8 bases, leaving 12 bases between the germline ends. Written as DNA, the CDR3 is TGTGCCAGCAGTTTAAAGGGGATAGGCGGCTACACCTTC. This gives the protein CASSLKGIGGYTF.

This chain joins TRBV7-3 and TRBJ1-2; no firm D call. The V gene's germline CDR1 is SGHTA and CDR2 FQGTGA. Between the trimmed V and J ends, which lost 1 base and 10 bases, there was a span of 13 bases. This CDR3 spans 13 amino acids. CDR3 region: CASSLSPQAVYTF. CDR3 coding DNA: TGTGCCAGCAGCTTAAGCCCCCAGGCTGTCTACACCTTC.